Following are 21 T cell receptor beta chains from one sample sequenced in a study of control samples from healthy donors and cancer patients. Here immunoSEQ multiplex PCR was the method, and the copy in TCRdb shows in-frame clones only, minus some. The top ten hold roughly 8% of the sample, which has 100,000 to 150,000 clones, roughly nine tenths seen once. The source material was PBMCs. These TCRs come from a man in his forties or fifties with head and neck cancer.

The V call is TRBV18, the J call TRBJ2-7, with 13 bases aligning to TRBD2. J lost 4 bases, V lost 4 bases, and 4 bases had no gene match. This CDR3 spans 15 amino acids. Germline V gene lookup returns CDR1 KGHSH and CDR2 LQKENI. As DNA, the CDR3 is TGTGCCAGCTCACGGACTAGCGGGAGAGTTTACGAGCAGTACTTC. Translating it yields CASSRTSGRVYEQYF.

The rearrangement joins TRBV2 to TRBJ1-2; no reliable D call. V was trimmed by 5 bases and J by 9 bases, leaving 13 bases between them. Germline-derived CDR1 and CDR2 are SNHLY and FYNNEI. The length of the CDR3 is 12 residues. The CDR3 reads CASSTPEVSYTF. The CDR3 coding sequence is TGTGCCAGCAGTACTCCCGAGGTCAGCTACACCTTC.

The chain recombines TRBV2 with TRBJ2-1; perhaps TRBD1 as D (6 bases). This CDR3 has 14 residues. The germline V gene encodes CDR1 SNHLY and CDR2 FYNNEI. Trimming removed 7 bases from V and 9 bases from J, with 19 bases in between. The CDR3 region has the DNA TGTGCCAGCATTCCTTCGGACAGCTACGGTGAGCAGTTCTTC. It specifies CASIPSDSYGEQFF.

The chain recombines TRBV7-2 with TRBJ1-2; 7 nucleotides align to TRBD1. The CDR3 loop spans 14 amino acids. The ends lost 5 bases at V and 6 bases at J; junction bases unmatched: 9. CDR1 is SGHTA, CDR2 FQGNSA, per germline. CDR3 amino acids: CASSPQQGRDGYTF. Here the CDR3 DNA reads TGTGCCAGCAGCCCTCAACAGGGGAGAGATGGCTACACCTTC.

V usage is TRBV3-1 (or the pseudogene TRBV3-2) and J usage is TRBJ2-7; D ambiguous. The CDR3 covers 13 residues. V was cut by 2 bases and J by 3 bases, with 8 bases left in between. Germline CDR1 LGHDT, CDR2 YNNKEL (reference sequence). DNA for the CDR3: TGTGCCAGCAGCCAATACGACGGCTACGAGCAGTACTTC. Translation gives CASSQYDGYEQYF.

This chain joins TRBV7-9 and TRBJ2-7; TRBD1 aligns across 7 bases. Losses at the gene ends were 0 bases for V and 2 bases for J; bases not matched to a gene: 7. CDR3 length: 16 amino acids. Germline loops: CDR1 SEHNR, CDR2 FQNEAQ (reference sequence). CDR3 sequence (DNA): TGTGCCAGCAGCTTAGCCGGGACAGTGGATCCCTACGAGCAGTACTTC. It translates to CASSLAGTVDPYEQYF.

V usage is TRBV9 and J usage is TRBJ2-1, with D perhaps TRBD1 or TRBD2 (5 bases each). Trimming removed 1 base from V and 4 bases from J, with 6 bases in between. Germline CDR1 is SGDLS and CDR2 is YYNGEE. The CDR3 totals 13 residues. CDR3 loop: CASSVWGYNEQFF. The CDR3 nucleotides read TGTGCCAGCAGCGTATGGGGGTACAATGAGCAGTTCTTC. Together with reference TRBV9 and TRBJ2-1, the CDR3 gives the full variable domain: DSGVTQTPKHLITATGQRVTLRCSPRSGDLSVYWYQQSLDQGLQFLIQYYNGEERAKGNILERFSAQQFPDLHSELNLSSLELGDSALYFCASSVWGYNEQFFGPGTRLTVL.

The chain's CDR3 is CASSPAQESSGNTIYF. In DNA form, the CDR3 reads TGCGCCAGCAGCCCCGCGCAGGAGAGCTCTGGAAACACCATATATTTT. V gene TRBV23-1 combines with J gene TRBJ1-3; no clear D. TRBV23-1 is an ORF, and what it does is uncertain. V was trimmed by 6 bases and J by 0 bases, leaving 15 bases between them. This CDR3 comprises 16 residues.

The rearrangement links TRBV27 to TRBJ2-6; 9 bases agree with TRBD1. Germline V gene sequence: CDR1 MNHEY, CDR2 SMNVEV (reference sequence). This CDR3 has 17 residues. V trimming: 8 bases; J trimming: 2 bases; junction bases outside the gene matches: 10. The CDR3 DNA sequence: TGTGCCAGCCGTCCGGGACAGGGATTCACTGGGGCCAACGTCCTGACTTTC. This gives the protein CASRPGQGFTGANVLTF.

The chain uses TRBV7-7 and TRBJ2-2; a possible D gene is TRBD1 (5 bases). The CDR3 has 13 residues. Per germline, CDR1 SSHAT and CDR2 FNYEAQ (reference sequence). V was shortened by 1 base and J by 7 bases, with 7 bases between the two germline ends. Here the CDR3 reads CASSLGQGGELFF. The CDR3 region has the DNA TGTGCCAGCAGCTTAGGTCAGGGCGGGGAGCTGTTTTTT.

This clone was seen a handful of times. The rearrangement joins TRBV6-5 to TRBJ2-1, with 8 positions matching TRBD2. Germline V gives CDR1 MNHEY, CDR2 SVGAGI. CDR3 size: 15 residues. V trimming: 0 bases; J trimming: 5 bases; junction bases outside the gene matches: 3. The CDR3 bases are TGTGCCAGCAGTTACTCAAGACTAGCGAACAATGAGCAGTTCTTC. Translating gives CASSYSRLANNEQFF.

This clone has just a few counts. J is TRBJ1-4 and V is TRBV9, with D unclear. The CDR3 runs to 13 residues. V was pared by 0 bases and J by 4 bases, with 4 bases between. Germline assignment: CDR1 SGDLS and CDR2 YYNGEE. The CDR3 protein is CASSVDLNEKLFF. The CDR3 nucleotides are TGTGCCAGCAGCGTAGATCTTAATGAAAAACTGTTTTTT.

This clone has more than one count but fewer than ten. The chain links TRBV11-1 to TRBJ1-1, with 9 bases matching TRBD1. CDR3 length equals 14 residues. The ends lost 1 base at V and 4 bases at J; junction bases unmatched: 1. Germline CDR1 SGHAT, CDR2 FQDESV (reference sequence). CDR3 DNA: TGTGCCAGCAGCTTAGGGACAGGGGCCACTGAAGCTTTCTTT. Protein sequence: CASSLGTGATEAFF.

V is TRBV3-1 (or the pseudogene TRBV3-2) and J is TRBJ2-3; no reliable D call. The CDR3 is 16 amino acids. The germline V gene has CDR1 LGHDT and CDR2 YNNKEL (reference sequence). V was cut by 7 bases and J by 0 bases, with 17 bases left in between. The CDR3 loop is CASTPRGGPSTDTQYF. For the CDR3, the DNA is TGTGCCAGCACCCCCCGCGGCGGACCTAGCACAGATACGCAGTATTTT.

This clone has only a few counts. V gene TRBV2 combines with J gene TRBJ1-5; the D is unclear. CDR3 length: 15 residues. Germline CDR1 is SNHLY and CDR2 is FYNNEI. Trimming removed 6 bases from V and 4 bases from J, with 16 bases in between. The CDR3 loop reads CASRKDGWMNQPQHF. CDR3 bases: TGTGCCAGCAGGAAGGACGGCTGGATGAATCAGCCCCAGCATTTT. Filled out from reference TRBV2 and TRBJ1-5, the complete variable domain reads EPEVTQTPSHQVTQMGQEVILRCVPISNHLYFYWYRQILGQKVEFLVSFYNNEISEKSEIFDDQFSVERPDGSNFTLKIRSTKLEDSAMYFCASRKDGWMNQPQHFGDGTRLSIL.

Here the CDR3 DNA reads TGTGCCAGCATTCCCGATTCTAGCACAGATACGCAGTATTTT. Residues: CASIPDSSTDTQYF. The genes are TRBV2 and TRBJ2-3; D gene ambiguous. V lost 7 bases and J 0 bases, leaving 11 bases between the germline ends. This CDR3 is built from 14 residues. CDR1 is SNHLY, CDR2 FYNNEI, per germline.

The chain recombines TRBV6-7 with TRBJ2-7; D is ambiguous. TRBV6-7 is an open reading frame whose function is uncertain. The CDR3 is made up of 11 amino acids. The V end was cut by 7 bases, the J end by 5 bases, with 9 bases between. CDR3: CASTLVDEQYF. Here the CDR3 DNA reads TGTGCCAGCACCCTTGTGGACGAGCAGTACTTC.

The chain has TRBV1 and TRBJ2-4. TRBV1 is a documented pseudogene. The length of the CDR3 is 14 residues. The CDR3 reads CTTIPTVAKNIQYF. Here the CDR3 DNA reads TGCACAACTATACCAACAGTGGCCAAAAACATTCAGTACTTC.

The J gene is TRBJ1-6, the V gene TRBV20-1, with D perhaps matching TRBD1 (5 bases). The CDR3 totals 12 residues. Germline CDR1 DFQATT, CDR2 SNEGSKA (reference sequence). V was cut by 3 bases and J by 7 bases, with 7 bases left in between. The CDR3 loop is CSASGGNSPLHF. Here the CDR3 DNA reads TGCAGTGCTAGTGGGGGAAATTCACCCCTCCACTTT.

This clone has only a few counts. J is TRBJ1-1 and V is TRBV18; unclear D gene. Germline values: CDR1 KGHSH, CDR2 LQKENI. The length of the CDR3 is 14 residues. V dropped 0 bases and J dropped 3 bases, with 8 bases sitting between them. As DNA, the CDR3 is TGTGCCAGCTCACCACCTAGTGGGGACACTGAAGCTTTCTTT. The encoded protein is CASSPPSGDTEAFF.

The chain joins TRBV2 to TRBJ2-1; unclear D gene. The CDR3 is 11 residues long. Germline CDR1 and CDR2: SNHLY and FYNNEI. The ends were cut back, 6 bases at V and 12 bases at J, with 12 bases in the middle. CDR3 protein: CASSPQPVQFF. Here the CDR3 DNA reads TGTGCCAGCAGCCCCCAACCCGTGCAGTTCTTC.